One sample yielded the 6 T cell receptor beta chains listed below, sequenced in a study of control samples from healthy donors and cancer patients. Libraries were prepared by immunoSEQ multiplex PCR; TCRdb keeps only in-frame clonotypes and omits some of them. The sample records some 410,000 clones, 80% to 95% being singletons. The sequenced sample was PBMCs. The receptor set was obtained from a man in his forties with head and neck cancer.

The chain combines TRBV6-2 or TRBV6-3 with TRBJ1-5; 8 bases match TRBD1. The germline V gene has CDR1 MNHEY and CDR2 SVGEGT. The trim removed 3 bases at V and 0 bases at J, leaving 13 bases unmatched. The CDR3 runs to 19 residues. CDR3 sequence: CASSYETSRQGASNQPQHF. The CDR3 DNA reads TGTGCCAGCAGTTATGAGACCTCGAGGCAGGGGGCTAGCAATCAGCCCCAGCATTTT.

In nucleotides, the CDR3 is TGCAGTGCTAGAGAGGGGACCCAGTACTTC. This sequence encodes CSAREGTQYF. This chain connects TRBV20-1 to TRBJ2-5; D not resolved. The germline gives CDR1 DFQATT, CDR2 SNEGSKA (reference sequence). The CDR3 is 10 amino acids. V was shortened by 0 bases and J by 7 bases, with 3 bases between the two germline ends.

The chain joins TRBV7-3 to TRBJ2-3; D unclear. The CDR3 runs to 15 residues. Germline loops: CDR1 SGHTA, CDR2 FQGTGA. The ends were cut back, 3 bases at V and 0 bases at J, with 10 bases in the middle. The CDR3 loop reads CASSLIGSSTDTQYF. The DNA of the CDR3 is TGTGCCAGCAGCTTGATTGGTTCTAGCACAGATACGCAGTATTTT.

The chain has TRBV29-1 and TRBJ1-1; D is undetermined. Looked up from germline, CDR1 is SQVTM and CDR2 is ANQGSEA. The V end lost 1 base, the J end lost 11 bases, and 2 bases lay between the germline ends. The CDR3 spans 8 residues. CDR3: CSVEGAFF. The CDR3 bases are TGCAGCGTTGAAGGTGCTTTCTTT. Full variable domain (remainder filled in from reference TRBV29-1 and TRBJ1-1): SAVISQKPSRDICQRGTSLTIQCQVDSQVTMMFWYRQQPGQSLTLIATANQGSEATYESGFVIDKFPISRPNLTFSTLTVSNMSPEDSSIYLCSVEGAFFGQGTRLTVV.

The chain joins TRBV7-9 to TRBJ1-2, with 8 bases lining up with TRBD1. V shed 2 bases and J 5 bases; nucleotides not matched to a gene: 10. This CDR3 has 16 amino acids. Germline V lookup: CDR1 SEHNR, CDR2 FQNEAQ (reference sequence). This CDR3 is CASSLKTGERVYGYTF. CDR3 in DNA: TGTGCCAGCAGCTTAAAGACAGGGGAACGCGTTTATGGCTACACCTTC.

The chain couples TRBV28 to TRBJ2-3; TRBD1 aligns across 8 bases. The CDR3 totals 15 residues. Looked up from germline, CDR1 is MDHEN and CDR2 is SYDVKM. The J segment lost 4 bases and the V segment lost 6 bases, leaving 9 bases of the junction unmatched. The CDR3, as DNA: TGTGCCAGCAGGAAACAGGGGGTAGGTGCAGATACGCAGTATTTT. Translated: CASRKQGVGADTQYF.